The present TCR beta chain was sequenced within a study of glioma-infiltrating T cells after dendritic cell vaccination. Trimming left V 2 bases short and J 2 bases short, with 12 bases between. The germline CDR1 and CDR2 sequences are SGDLS and YYNGEE. The CDR3 is 15 amino acids. This clone was seen only a few times. The sample's time point: after dendritic cell vaccination, including at tumor progression/relapse. Primers: 60 V beta forward and 13 J beta reverse. The repertoire was sequenced with immunoSEQ multiplex PCR; TCRdb's copy has only in-frame clones and lacks some. The data show approximately 110,000 clones, 85% to 90% seen once.

Sequencing was performed on blood, taken after dendritic cell vaccination. The receptor comes from a human donor with glioblastoma. The chain combines TRBV9 with TRBJ2-3; D might be TRBD2 (6 bases). The CDR3 nucleotides are TGTGCCAGCAGCGTTAGCGGAGGTTTCACAGATACGCAGTATTTT. Translation: CASSVSGGFTDTQYF.